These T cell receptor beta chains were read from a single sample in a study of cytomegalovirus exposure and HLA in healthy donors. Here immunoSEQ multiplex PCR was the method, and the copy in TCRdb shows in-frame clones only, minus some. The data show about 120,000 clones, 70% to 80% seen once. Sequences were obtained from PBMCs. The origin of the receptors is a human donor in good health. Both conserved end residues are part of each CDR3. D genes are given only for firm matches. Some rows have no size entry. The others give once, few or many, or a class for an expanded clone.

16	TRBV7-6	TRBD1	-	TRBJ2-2	CASSADRGRLGGELFF	TGTGCCAGCAGCGCTGACAGGGGACGCCTCGGCGGGGAGCTGTTTTTT
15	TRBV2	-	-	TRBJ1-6	CASSPGRSGNSPLHF	TGTGCCAGCTCACCCGGAAGATCGGGGAATTCACCCCTCCACTTT
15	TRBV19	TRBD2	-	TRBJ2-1	CASSMMSGGYNEQFF	TGTGCCAGTAGTATGATGAGCGGGGGTTACAATGAGCAGTTCTTC
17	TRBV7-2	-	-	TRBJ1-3	CASSPQRQAFSGNTIYF	TGTGCCAGCAGTCCTCAGCGACAGGCTTTCTCTGGAAACACCATATATTTT
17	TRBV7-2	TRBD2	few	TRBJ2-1	CASSPLGLAGGSAEQFF	TGTGCCAGCAGCCCTCTTGGTCTTGCGGGAGGGTCGGCTGAGCAGTTCTTC
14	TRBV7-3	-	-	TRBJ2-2	CASSYGTNTGELFF	TGTGCCAGCAGCTACGGGACTAACACCGGGGAGCTGTTTTTT
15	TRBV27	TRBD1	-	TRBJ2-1	CASNSGQGSYNEQFF	TGTGCCAGCAATTCGGGACAGGGTTCCTACAATGAGCAGTTCTTC
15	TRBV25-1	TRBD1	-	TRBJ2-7	CASSDLTGGGYEQYF	TGTGCCAGCAGTGATTTGACAGGGGGAGGCTACGAGCAGTACTTC
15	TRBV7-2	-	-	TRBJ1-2	CASSFDRSSSYGYTF	TGTGCCAGCAGCTTTGACAGGAGCTCGTCCTATGGCTACACCTTC
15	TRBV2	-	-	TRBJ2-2	CASSESRLGPGELFF	TGTGCCAGCAGTGAGTCTCGACTAGGCCCCGGGGAGCTGTTTTTT
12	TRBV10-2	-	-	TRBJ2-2	CASSQSSAGLFF	TGCGCCAGCAGCCAGTCGTCGGCAGGGCTGTTTTTT
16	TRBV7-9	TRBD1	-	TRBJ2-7	CASMPPRDRGRYEQYF	TGTGCCAGCATGCCTCCCCGGGACAGGGGTCGGTACGAGCAGTACTTC
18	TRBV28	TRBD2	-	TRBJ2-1	CASSRLSLTSGEGNEQFF	TGTGCCAGCAGTAGACTAAGCCTGACTAGCGGGGAGGGAAATGAGCAGTTCTTC
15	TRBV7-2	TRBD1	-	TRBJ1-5	CASSFRQGTDQPQHF	TGTGCCAGCAGCTTCCGACAGGGGACCGATCAGCCCCAGCATTTT
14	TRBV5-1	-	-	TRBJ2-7	CASSTETVPYEQYF	TGCGCCAGCAGCACCGAAACGGTCCCCTACGAGCAGTACTTC